The 19 T cell receptor beta chains presented below share a single source sample, sequenced in a study of blood T cell repertoires in COVID-19. Only in-frame clones appear in the TCRdb table, and some are missing; sequencing was by immunoSEQ multiplex PCR. This table has 130,000 to 150,000 clones, just under 85% appearing once. Sequenced material: PBMCs or T cells enriched from blood (not recorded which). The receptors stem from a man aged 50-59 years who had recovered from COVID-19.

J is TRBJ2-7 and V is TRBV5-4; the D gene is possibly TRBD1 (6 bases). The germline gives CDR1 SGHNT, CDR2 YYREEE (reference sequence). Trimming left V 2 bases short and J 1 base short, with 10 bases between. This CDR3 is 14 amino acids long. For the CDR3, the DNA is TGTGCCAGCAGCTTTGGCAGGGGATCCTACGAGCAGTACTTC. It encodes CASSFGRGSYEQYF.

The V gene is TRBV30, the J gene TRBJ2-7, with 8 bases identical to TRBD2. The length of the CDR3 is 12 residues. Germline loops: CDR1 GTSNPN, CDR2 SVGIG (reference sequence). Losses at the gene ends were 8 bases for V and 2 bases for J; bases not matched to a gene: 5. The CDR3 reads CAVAGGPYEQYF. The DNA for the CDR3 is TGTGCCGTCGCGGGGGGACCCTACGAGCAGTACTTC.

DNA for the CDR3: TGTGCCTGGGGATATACAGGCTACTATGGCTACACCTTC. Translating it yields CAWGYTGYYGYTF. The V call is TRBV30, the J call TRBJ1-2; the D gene is possibly TRBD1 (5 bases). Trimming left V 5 bases short and J 3 bases short, with 13 bases between. The CDR3 length is 13 residues. The germline V gene encodes CDR1 GTSNPN and CDR2 SVGIG (reference sequence).

This clone was seen more than once but under ten times. The chain's CDR3 is CASSESMGGAQNSPLHF. The CDR3 DNA follows: TGCGCCAGCAGTGAGTCGATGGGGGGGGCCCAGAATTCACCCCTCCACTTT. The chain couples TRBV10-2 to TRBJ1-6; D may be TRBD1 (6 bases). The CDR3 runs 17 residues. The V and J ends lost 0 bases and 7 bases respectively, with 16 bases between them. Per the germline V gene, CDR1 is WSHSY and CDR2 is SAAADI.

V gene TRBV7-2 combines with J gene TRBJ2-7; tentatively, D is TRBD2 (5 bases). From germline, CDR1 is SGHTA and CDR2 FQGNSA. V lost 2 bases to trimming and J lost 2 bases, with 10 bases between them. CDR3 length: 14 amino acids. The CDR3 DNA follows: TGTGCCAGCAGCTTATCGGAGGCGGCCTACGAGCAGTACTTC. This encodes CASSLSEAAYEQYF. The whole variable domain, filled in from reference TRBV7-2 and TRBJ2-7, reads GAGVSQSPSNKVTEKGKDVELRCDPISGHTALYWYRQSLGQGLEFLIYFQGNSAPDKSGLPSDRFSAERTGGSVSTLTIQRTQQEDSAVYLCASSLSEAAYEQYFGPGTRLTVT.

The V gene is TRBV7-2, the J gene TRBJ2-7; D gene ambiguous. The germline V gene has CDR1 SGHTA and CDR2 FQGNSA. The CDR3 is 12 amino acids. V lost 4 bases, J lost 2 bases, and 6 bases lay in between. CDR3 amino acids: CASSSSPYEQYF. CDR3 DNA sequence: TGTGCCAGCAGCTCATCCCCCTACGAGCAGTACTTC.

The CDR3 DNA is TGTGCCACCAGTGATACAGGGGGCGGGGACAATGAGCAGTTCTTC. It specifies CATSDTGGGDNEQFF. The V and J genes are TRBV24-1 and TRBJ2-1; 9 bases fit TRBD1. J lost 5 bases, V lost 3 bases, and 4 bases had no gene match. Per the germline V gene, CDR1 is KGHDR and CDR2 is SFDVKD. The length of the CDR3 is 15 residues.

The rearrangement joins TRBV19 to TRBJ2-7; 10 nucleotides line up with TRBD1. The J segment lost 1 base and the V segment lost 1 base, leaving 1 base of the junction unmatched. The CDR3 is made up of 15 amino acids. Germline assignment: CDR1 LNHDA and CDR2 SQIVND (reference sequence). CDR3 sequence (DNA): TGTGCCAGTAGTATAGGGGGACAGGGGTCCTACGAGCAGTACTTC. Translated: CASSIGGQGSYEQYF.

The genes are TRBV10-2 and TRBJ1-2; 10 bases match TRBD1. J lost 4 bases, V lost 2 bases, and 4 bases had no gene match. The CDR3 runs to 15 residues. From germline, CDR1 is WSHSY and CDR2 SAAADI. CDR3 amino acids: CASSEGQGGTYGYTF. For the CDR3, the DNA is TGCGCCAGCAGTGAGGGACAGGGGGGGACCTATGGCTACACCTTC.

The chain is built from TRBV5-1 and TRBJ2-2; 7 bases align to TRBD2. CDR1 and CDR2 from the germline V gene are SGHRS and YFSETQ. This CDR3 spans 18 amino acids. Losses at the gene ends were 1 base for V and 2 bases for J; bases not matched to a gene: 11. Here the CDR3 reads CASSLKIPAGVNTGELFF. CDR3 nucleotides: TGCGCCAGCAGCTTGAAAATCCCTGCGGGGGTCAACACCGGGGAGCTGTTTTTT.

Worth noting for this clone: Other DNA sequences in this specimen translate into the identical CDR3. The V call is TRBV5-1, the J call TRBJ1-1; no firm D call. This CDR3 region has 14 residues. V was cut by 0 bases and J by 1 base, with 7 bases left in between. Germline V CDR1 and CDR2: SGHRS, YFSETQ. The CDR3 DNA reads as TGCGCCAGCAGCTTGGAGGCGGGGAACACTGAAGCTTTCTTT. Translated: CASSLEAGNTEAFF.

DNA for the CDR3: TGTGCCAGCAGTGAAGAGGGGGCGCGGACTGAAGCTTTCTTT. This sequence encodes CASSEEGARTEAFF. The rearrangement links TRBV6-1 to TRBJ1-1; 7 positions match TRBD1. V shed 1 base and J 5 bases; nucleotides not matched to a gene: 4. CDR3 size: 14 residues. Germline values: CDR1 MNHNS, CDR2 SASEGT.

The chain is built from TRBV6-4 and TRBJ2-3, with D possibly being TRBD1 (6 bases). V was shortened by 1 base and J by 2 bases, with 10 bases between the two germline ends. This CDR3 has 15 residues. Germline V gene lookup returns CDR1 MRHNA and CDR2 SNTAGT. The CDR3 DNA follows: TGTGCCAGCAGTGACTTGCCAGGGGCCACAGATACGCAGTATTTT. Its protein is CASSDLPGATDTQYF.

This chain connects TRBV6-6 to TRBJ2-7; D ambiguous. Trimming stripped 0 bases from V and 4 bases from J, with 10 bases between. Germline CDR1 is MNHNY and CDR2 is SVGAGI (reference sequence). The CDR3 extends over 14 amino acids. CDR3 sequence reads: CASSYSTAAYEQYF. DNA for the CDR3: TGTGCCAGCAGTTACTCGACCGCGGCTTACGAGCAGTACTTC.

The CDR3 sequence: CAWSVGQGAREKLFF. The DNA of the CDR3 is TGTGCCTGGAGTGTGGGGCAGGGGGCACGAGAAAAACTGTTTTTT. V and J are TRBV30 and TRBJ1-4, with 8 positions matching TRBD1. The V gene end was trimmed by 0 bases and the J gene end by 8 bases; junction bases not matched to a gene: 8. The CDR3 length is 15 residues. Germline CDR1 and CDR2: GTSNPN and SVGIG (reference sequence). The complete variable domain, with remaining parts taken from reference TRBV30 and TRBJ1-4, reads SQTIHQWPATLVQPVGSPLSLECTVEGTSNPNLYWYRQAAGRGLQLLFYSVGIGQISSEVPQNLSASRPQDRQFILSSKKLLLSDSGFYLCAWSVGQGAREKLFFGSGTQLSVL.

The gene calls are TRBV13 and TRBJ1-4, with 7 positions matching TRBD1. CDR1 is PRHDT and CDR2 is FYEKMQ in the germline V gene (reference sequence). V trimming: 0 bases; J trimming: 0 bases; junction bases outside the gene matches: 4. There are 17 residues in the CDR3. CDR3 DNA: TGTGCCAGCAGCTTAGGGACAGGGCGCCCAACTAATGAAAAACTGTTTTTT. Protein: CASSLGTGRPTNEKLFF.

The V and J genes are TRBV4-2 and TRBJ2-2; 10 nucleotides line up with TRBD2. Germline-derived CDR1 and CDR2 are LGHNA and YNFKEQ. This CDR3 has 20 amino acids. V lost 4 bases and J lost 0; bases outside the gene matches: 14. In DNA form, the CDR3 reads TGTGCCAGCAGCCCAAGATTGGGGACTAGCGAAACCTCGAACACCGGGGAGCTGTTTTTT. Protein product: CASSPRLGTSETSNTGELFF.

This chain joins TRBV7-2 and TRBJ2-7, with 8 nucleotides matching TRBD2. Germline CDR1 is SGHTA and CDR2 is FQGNSA. With V trimmed by 5 bases and J by 4 bases, 7 bases remained unmatched. The CDR3 consists of 14 residues. CDR3 in amino acids: CASSPTGLVYEQYF. The CDR3 nucleotides read TGTGCCAGCAGCCCAACGGGACTAGTATACGAGCAGTACTTC.

The V call is TRBV14, the J call TRBJ2-7; no definite D call. This CDR3 spans 12 amino acids. Per germline, CDR1 SGHDN and CDR2 FVKESK. V was pared by 2 bases and J by 4 bases, with 6 bases between. The CDR3 nucleotides are TGTGCCAGCAGCCAACTAGGATACGAGCAGTACTTC. It specifies CASSQLGYEQYF.